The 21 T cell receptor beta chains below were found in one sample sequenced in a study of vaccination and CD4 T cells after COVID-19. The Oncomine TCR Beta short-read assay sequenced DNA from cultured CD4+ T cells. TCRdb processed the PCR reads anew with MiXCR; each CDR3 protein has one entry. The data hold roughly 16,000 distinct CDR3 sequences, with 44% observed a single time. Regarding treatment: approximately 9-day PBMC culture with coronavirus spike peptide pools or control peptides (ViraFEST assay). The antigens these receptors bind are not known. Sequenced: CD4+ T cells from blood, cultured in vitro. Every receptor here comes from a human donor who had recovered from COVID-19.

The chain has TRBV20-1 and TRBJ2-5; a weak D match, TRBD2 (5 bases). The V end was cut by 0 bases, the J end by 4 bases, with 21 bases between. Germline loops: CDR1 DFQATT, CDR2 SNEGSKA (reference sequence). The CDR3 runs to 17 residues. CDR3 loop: CSARDPYGRVGGETQYF. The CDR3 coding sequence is TGCAGTGCTAGAGACCCCTACGGGCGGGTGGGTGGAGAGACCCAGTACTTC.

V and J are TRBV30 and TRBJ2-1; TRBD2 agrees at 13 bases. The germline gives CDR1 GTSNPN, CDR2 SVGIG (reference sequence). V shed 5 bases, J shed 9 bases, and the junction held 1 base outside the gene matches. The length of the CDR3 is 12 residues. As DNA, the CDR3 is TGTGCCTGGGGACTAGCGGGAGTTGAGCAGTTCTTC. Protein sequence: CAWGLAGVEQFF.

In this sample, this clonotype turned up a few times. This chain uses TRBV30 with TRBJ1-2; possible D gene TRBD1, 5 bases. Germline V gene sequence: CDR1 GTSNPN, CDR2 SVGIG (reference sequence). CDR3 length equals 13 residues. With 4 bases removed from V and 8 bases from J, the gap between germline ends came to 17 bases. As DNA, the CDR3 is TGTGCCTGGACCCAGGGACTGCTCGAGGGCTACACCTTC. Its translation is CAWTQGLLEGYTF.

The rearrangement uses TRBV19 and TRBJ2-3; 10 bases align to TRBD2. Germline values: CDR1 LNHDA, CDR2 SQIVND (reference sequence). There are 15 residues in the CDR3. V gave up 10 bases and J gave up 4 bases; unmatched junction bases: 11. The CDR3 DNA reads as TGTGCCACCCGGCCTTCTAGCGGGAGACCAGATACGCAGTATTTT. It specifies CATRPSSGRPDTQYF.

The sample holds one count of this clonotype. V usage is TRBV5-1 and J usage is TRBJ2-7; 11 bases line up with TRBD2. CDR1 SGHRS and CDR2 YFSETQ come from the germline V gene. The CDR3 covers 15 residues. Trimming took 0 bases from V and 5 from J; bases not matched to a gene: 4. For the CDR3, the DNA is TGCGCCAGCAGCTTGGTGCTAGCGGGAGGAAACGAGCAGTACTTC. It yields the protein CASSLVLAGGNEQYF.

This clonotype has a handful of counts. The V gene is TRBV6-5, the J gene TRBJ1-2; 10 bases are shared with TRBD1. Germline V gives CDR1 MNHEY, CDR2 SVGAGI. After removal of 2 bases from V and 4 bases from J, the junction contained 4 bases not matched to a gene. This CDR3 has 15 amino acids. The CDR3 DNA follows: TGTGCCAGCAGTTACACCGGGACAGGGGTCTATGGCTACACCTTC. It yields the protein CASSYTGTGVYGYTF.

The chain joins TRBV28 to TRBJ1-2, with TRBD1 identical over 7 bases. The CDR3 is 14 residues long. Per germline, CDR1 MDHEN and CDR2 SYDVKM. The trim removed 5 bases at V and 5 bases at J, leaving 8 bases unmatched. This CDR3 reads CASSPGTANYGYTF. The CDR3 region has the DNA TGTGCCAGCAGTCCAGGGACAGCGAATTATGGCTACACCTTC.

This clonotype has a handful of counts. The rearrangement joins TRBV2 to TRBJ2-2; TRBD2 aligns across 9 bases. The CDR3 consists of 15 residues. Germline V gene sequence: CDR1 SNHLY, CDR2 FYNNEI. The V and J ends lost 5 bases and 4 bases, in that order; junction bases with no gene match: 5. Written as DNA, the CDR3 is TGTGCCAGCAGTCCTCGAGCGGGAGGCACCGGGGAGCTGTTTTTT. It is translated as CASSPRAGGTGELFF.

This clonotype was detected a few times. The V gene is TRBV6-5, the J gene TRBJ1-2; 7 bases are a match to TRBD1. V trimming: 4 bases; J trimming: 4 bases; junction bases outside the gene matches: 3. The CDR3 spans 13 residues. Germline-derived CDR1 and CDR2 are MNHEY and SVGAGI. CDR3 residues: CASSSWTGYGYTF. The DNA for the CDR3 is TGTGCCAGCAGTTCTTGGACAGGCTATGGCTACACCTTC.

The CDR3 DNA reads TGTGCCAGCAGCTTGCTAGCGACAAAAGGGGAGACCCAGTACTTC. The encoded protein is CASSLLATKGETQYF. The chain joins TRBV7-6 to TRBJ2-5; maybe TRBD2 (6 bases). The CDR3 covers 15 residues. Germline V gene data show CDR1 as SGHVS and CDR2 as FNYEAQ. V was cut by 3 bases and J by 5 bases, with 16 bases left in between.

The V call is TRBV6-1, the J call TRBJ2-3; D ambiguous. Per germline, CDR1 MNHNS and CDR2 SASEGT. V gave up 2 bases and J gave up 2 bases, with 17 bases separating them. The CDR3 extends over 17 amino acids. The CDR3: CASSETLSATYTDTQYF. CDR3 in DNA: TGTGCCAGCAGTGAAACCCTGTCAGCCACCTACACAGATACGCAGTATTTT.

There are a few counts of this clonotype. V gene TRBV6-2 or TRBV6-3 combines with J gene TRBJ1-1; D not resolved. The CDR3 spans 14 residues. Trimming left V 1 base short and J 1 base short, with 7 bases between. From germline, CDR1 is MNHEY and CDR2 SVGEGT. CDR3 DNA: TGTGCCAGCAGTTACTTCGCCGGGAACACTGAAGCTTTCTTT. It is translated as CASSYFAGNTEAFF.

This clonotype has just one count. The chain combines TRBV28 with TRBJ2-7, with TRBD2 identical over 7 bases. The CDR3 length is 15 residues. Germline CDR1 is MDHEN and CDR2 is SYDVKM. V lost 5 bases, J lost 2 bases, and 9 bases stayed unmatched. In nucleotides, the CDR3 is TGTGCCAGCAGTGGGGGAGTGACTAGCCCCTACGAGCAGTACTTC. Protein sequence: CASSGGVTSPYEQYF.

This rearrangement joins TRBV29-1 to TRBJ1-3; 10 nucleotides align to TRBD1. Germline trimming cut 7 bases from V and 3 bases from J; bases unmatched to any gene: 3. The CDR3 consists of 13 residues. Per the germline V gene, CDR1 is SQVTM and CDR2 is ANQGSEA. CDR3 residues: CSADRGNGNTIYF. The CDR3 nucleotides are TGCAGCGCGGACAGGGGGAATGGAAACACCATATATTTT.

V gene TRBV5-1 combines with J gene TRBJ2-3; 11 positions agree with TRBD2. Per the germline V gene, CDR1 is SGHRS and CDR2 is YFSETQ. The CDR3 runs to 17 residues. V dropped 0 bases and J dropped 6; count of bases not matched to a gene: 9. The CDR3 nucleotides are TGCGCCAGCAGCTTGGAGCGACTAGCGGGAAATGCGGATACGCAGTATTTT. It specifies CASSLERLAGNADTQYF.

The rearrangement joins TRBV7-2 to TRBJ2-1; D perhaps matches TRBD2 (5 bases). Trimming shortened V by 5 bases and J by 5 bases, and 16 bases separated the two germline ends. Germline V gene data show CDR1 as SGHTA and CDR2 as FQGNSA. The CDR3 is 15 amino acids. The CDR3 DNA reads TGTGCCAGCAGCACCCGGACTCCTCCGAACAATGAGCAGTTCTTC. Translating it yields CASSTRTPPNNEQFF.

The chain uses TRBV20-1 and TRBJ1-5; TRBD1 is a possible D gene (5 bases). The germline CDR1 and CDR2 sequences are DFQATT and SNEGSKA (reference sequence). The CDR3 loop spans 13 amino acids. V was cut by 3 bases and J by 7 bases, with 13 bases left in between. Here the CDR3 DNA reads TGCAGTGCTAGGGGCAGGGAAAGCCAGCCCCAGCATTTT. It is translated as CSARGRESQPQHF.

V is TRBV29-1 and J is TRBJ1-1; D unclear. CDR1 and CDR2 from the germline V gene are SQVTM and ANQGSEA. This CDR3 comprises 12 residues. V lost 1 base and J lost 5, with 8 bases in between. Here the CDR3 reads CSVEVGGTEAFF. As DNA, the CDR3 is TGCAGCGTTGAAGTTGGAGGGACTGAAGCTTTCTTT.

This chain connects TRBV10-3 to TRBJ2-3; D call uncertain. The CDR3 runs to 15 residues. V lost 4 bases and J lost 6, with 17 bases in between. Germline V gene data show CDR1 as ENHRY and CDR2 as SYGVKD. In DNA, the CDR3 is TGTGCCATCAGTGCACACACCGGTCGATCCGATACGCAGTATTTT. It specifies CAISAHTGRSDTQYF.

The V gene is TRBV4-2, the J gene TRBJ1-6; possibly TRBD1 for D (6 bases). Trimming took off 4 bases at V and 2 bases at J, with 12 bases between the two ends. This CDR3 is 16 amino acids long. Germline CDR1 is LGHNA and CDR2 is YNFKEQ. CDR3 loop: CASSRGGQTYNSPLHF. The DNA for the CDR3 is TGTGCCAGCAGCCGGGGGGGCCAAACCTATAATTCACCCCTCCACTTT.

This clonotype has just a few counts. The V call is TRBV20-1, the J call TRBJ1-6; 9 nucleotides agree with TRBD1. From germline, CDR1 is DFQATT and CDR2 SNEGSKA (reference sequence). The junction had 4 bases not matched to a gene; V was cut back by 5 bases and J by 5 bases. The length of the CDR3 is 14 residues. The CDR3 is CSAGDRANNSPLHF. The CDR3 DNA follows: TGCAGTGCTGGGGACAGGGCGAATAATTCACCCCTCCACTTT.